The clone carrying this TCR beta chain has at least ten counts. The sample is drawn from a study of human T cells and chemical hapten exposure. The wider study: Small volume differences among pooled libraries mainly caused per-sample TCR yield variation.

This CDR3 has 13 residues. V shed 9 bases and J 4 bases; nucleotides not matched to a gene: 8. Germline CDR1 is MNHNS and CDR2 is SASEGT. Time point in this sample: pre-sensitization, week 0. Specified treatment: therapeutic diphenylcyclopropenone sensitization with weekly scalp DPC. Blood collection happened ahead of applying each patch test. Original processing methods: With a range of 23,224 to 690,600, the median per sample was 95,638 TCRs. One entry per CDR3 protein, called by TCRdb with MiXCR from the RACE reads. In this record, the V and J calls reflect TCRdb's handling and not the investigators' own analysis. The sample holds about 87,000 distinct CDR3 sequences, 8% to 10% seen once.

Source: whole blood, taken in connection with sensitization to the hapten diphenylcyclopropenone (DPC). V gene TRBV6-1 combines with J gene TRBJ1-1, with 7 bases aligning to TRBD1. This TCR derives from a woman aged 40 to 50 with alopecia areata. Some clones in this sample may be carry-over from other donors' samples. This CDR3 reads CARSDRQGTEAFF. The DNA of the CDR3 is TGTGCCAGAAGCGATAGACAGGGCACTGAAGCTTTCTTT.